The entry below gives a single T cell receptor beta chain sequence along with its context. Its antigen is undetermined. Trimming left V 7 bases short and J 4 bases short, with 22 bases between. This CDR3 is built from 17 residues. Germline values: CDR1 SGHAT, CDR2 FQNNGV. These data come from a study of T cell responses to AZD1222 COVID-19 vaccine. Study outcomes and limitations: The repertoires were collected only after the peak T cell response.

Generated by immunoSEQ multiplex PCR, the TCRdb table keeps only in-frame clones and is missing some. The data contain about 120,000 clones, around nine tenths of them singletons. The TCR originated in an adult in good health. The rearrangement links TRBV11-2 to TRBJ2-2; D unresolved. The specimen was peripheral blood, collected on day 0 of AZD1222 vaccination. The CDR3 DNA sequence: TGTGCCAGCAAACAAATGAGGCTCCAAGCCAGCACCGGGGAGCTGTTTTTT. It translates to CASKQMRLQASTGELFF.